The clone carrying this T cell receptor beta chain was seen a few times. The sample is drawn from a study of blood T cell repertoires in COVID-19. Study as a whole: T cells, B-cell-depleted T cells, or PBMCs provided the cDNA or gDNA that served as material.

The V end was cut by 2 bases, the J end by 7 bases, with 8 bases between. CDR3 length equals 12 residues. How the authors handled the data: The assay estimated nucleated cells by amplifying reference gene primers. Profiling relied on immunoSEQ multiplex PCR, and the TCRdb table lists in-frame clones only, not all of them. That table furnishes V, J and clone size, whereas the DNA furnished D and trimming. The sample lists 200,000 to 300,000 clones; around four fifths were seen once. J is TRBJ1-2 and V is TRBV12-3 or TRBV12-4; D is uncertain. The sequence was obtained from a woman in her seventies with acute or convalescent COVID-19. The source material was peripheral blood. CDR3 protein: CASSLSSIGYTF. CDR3 nucleotides: TGTGCCAGCAGTTTAAGTAGTATTGGCTACACCTTC.